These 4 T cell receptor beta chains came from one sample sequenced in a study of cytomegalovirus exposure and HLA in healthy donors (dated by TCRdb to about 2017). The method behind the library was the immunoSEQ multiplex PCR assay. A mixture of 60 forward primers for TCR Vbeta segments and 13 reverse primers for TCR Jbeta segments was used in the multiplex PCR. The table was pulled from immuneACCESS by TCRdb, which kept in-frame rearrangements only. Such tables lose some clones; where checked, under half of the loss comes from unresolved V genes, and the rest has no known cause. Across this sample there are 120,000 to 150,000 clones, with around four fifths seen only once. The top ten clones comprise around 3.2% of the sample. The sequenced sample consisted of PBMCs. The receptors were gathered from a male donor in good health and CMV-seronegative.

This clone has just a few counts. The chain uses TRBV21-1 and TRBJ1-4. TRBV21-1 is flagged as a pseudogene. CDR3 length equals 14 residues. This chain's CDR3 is CATTIGSRGEKLFF. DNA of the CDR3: TGTGCCACCACTATCGGGTCCCGAGGTGAAAAACTGTTTTTT.

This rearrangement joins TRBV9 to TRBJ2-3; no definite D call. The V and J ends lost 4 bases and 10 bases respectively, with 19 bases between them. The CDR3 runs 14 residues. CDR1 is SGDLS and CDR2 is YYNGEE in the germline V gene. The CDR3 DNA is TGTGCCAGCAGCATTAGAGTCGCGGCCGAGCCGCAGTATTTT. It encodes CASSIRVAAEPQYF.

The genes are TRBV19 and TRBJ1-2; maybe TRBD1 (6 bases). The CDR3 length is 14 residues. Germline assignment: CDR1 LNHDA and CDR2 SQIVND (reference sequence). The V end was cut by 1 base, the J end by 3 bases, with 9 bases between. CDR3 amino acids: CASSIGSGDYGYTF. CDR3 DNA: TGTGCCAGTAGTATAGGGTCAGGGGACTATGGCTACACCTTC.

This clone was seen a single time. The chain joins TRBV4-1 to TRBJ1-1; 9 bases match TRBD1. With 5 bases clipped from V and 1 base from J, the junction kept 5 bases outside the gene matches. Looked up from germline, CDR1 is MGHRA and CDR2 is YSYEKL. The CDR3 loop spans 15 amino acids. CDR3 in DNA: TGCGCCAGCAGCACGTACAGGGGGCAGAACACTGAAGCTTTCTTT. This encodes CASSTYRGQNTEAFF.